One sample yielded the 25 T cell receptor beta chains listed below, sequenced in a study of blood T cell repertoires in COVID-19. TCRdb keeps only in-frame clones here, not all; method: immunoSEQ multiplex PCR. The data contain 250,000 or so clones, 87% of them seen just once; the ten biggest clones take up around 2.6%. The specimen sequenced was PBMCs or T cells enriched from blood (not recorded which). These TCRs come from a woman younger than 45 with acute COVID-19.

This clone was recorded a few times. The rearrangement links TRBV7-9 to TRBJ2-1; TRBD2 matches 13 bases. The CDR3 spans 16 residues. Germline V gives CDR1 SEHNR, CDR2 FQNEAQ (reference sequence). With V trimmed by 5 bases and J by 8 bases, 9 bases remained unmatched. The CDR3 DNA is TGTGCCAGCAGCCCTCTACTAGCGGGGGGGCTCGATGAGCAGTTCTTC. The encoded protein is CASSPLLAGGLDEQFF.

In DNA, the CDR3 is TGCGCCAGCAGCTTGGGGGAAAACGGGAGGGGAGATAACTATGGCTACACCTTC. The encoded protein is CASSLGENGRGDNYGYTF. V usage is TRBV5-1 and J usage is TRBJ1-2; D perhaps matches TRBD1 (5 bases). V lost 0 bases to trimming and J lost 1 base, with 19 bases between them. The CDR3 loop spans 18 amino acids. Germline V gene sequence: CDR1 SGHRS, CDR2 YFSETQ.

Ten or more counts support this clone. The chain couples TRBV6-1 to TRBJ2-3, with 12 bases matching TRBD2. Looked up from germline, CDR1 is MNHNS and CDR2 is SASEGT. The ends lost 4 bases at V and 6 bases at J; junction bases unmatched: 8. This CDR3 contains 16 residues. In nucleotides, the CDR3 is TGTGCCAGCAGTGTGTCTAGCGGGGGGGCAGAGGATACGCAGTATTTT. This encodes CASSVSSGGAEDTQYF.

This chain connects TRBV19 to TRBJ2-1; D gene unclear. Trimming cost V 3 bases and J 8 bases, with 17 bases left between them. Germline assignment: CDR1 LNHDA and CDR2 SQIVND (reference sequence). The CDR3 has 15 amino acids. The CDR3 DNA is TGTGCCAGTAGTATCGGCAGCGACCTAGTCGATGAGCAGTTCTTC. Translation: CASSIGSDLVDEQFF.

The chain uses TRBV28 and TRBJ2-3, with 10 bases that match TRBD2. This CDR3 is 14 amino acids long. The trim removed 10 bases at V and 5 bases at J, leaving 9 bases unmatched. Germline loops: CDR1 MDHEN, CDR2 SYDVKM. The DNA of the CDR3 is TGTGCCACAAGCGGGGGGGAAAGAGTAGATACGCAGTATTTT. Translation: CATSGGERVDTQYF.

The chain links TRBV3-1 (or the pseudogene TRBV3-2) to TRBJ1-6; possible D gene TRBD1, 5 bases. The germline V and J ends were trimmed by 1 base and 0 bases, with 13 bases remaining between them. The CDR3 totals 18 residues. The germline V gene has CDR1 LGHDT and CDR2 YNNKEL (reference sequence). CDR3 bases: TGTGCCAGCAGCCAAGTAAGCGGGGGGAGCTCCTATAATTCACCCCTCCACTTT. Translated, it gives CASSQVSGGSSYNSPLHF.

As DNA, the CDR3 is TGTGCCAGCAGCTTGGCATGGAACACTGAAGCTTTCTTT. This codes for CASSLAWNTEAFF. The V and J genes are TRBV5-6 and TRBJ1-1; D is unclear. Germline V CDR1 and CDR2: SGHDT, YYEEEE. This CDR3 spans 13 amino acids. V was trimmed by 0 bases and J by 1 base, leaving 4 bases between them.

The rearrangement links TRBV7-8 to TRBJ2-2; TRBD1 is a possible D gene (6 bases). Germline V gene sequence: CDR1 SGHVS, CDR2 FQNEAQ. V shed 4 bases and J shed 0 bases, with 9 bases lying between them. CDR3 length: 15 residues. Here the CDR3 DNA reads TGTGCCAGCAGCTCCACAGGGCCGAACACCGGGGAGCTGTTTTTT. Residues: CASSSTGPNTGELFF.

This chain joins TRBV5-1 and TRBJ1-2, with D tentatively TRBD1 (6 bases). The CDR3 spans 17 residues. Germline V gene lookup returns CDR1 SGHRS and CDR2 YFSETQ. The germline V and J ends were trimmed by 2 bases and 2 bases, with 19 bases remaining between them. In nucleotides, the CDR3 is TGCGCCAGCAGCTTTCCGGGACTCAAGGGGGGGAACTATGGCTACACCTTC. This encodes CASSFPGLKGGNYGYTF.

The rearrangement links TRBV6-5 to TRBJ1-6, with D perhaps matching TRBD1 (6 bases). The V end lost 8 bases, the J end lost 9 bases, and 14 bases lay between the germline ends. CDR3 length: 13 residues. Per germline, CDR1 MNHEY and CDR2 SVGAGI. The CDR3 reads CASQGPLLSPLHF. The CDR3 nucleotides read TGTGCCAGCCAGGGGCCCCTCCTTTCACCCCTCCACTTT.

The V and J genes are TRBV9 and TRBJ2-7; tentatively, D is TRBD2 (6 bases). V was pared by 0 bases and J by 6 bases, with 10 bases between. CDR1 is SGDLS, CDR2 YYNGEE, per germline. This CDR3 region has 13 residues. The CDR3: CASSVEFGSEQYF. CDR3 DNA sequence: TGTGCCAGCAGCGTAGAGTTCGGGAGCGAGCAGTACTTC.

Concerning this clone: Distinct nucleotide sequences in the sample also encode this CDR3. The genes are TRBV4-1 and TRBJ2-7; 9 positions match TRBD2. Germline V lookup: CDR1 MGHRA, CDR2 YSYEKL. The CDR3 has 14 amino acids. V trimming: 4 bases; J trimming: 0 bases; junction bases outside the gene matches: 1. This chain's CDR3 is CASSPAGGSYEQYF. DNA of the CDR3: TGCGCCAGCAGCCCAGCGGGGGGCTCCTACGAGCAGTACTTC.

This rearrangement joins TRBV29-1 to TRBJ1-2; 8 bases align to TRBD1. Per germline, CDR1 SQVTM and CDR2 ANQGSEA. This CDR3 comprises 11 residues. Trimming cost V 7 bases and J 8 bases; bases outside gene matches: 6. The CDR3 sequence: CSGTTGEGYTF. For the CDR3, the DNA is TGCAGCGGGACGACAGGGGAAGGCTACACCTTC.

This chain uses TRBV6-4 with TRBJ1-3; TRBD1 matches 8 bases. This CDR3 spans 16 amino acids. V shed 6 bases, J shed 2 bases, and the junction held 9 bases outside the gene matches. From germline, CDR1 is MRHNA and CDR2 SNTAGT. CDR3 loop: CASRRGQGGTGNTIYF. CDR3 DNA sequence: TGTGCCAGCAGGAGAGGACAGGGAGGGACTGGAAACACCATATATTTT.

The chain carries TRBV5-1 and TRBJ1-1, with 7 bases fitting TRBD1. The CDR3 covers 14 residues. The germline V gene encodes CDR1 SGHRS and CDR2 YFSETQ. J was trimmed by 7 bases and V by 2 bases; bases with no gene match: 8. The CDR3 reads CASSLTGEQYEAFF. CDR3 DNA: TGCGCCAGCAGCTTAACAGGGGAGCAATATGAAGCTTTCTTT.

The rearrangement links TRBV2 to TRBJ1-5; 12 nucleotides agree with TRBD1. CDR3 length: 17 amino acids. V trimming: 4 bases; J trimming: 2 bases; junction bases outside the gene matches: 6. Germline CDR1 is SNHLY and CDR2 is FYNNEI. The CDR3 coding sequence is TGTGCCAGCAGTGGGGGACAGGGGGCGCCTGGCAATCAGCCCCAGCATTTT. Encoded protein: CASSGGQGAPGNQPQHF.

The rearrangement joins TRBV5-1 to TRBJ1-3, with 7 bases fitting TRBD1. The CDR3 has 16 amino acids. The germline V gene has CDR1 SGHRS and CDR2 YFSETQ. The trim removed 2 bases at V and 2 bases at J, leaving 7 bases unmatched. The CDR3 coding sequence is TGCGCCAGCAGCTTCCTAACAGGGGTTGCTGGAAACACCATATATTTT. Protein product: CASSFLTGVAGNTIYF.

The CDR3 DNA follows: TGTGCCAGCAGCTCAGGAGGTTCCACTGAAGCTTTCTTT. This translates into CASSSGGSTEAFF. This chain uses TRBV5-6 with TRBJ1-1; D uncertain. V lost 3 bases, J lost 4 bases, and 10 bases lay in between. Germline V gives CDR1 SGHDT, CDR2 YYEEEE. The CDR3 has 13 residues.

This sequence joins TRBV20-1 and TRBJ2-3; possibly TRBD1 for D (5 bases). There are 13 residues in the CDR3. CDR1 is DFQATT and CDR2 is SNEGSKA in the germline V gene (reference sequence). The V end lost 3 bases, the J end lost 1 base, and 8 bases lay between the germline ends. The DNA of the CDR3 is TGCAGTGCTAGTCGACAGCGCACAGATACGCAGTATTTT. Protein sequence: CSASRQRTDTQYF.

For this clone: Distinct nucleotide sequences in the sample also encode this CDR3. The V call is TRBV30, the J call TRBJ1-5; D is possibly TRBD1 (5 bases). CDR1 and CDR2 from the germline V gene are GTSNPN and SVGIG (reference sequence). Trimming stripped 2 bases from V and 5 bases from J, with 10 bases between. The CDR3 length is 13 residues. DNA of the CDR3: TGTGCCTGGAGTAGGCAGGGTGATCAGCCCCAGCATTTT. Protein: CAWSRQGDQPQHF.

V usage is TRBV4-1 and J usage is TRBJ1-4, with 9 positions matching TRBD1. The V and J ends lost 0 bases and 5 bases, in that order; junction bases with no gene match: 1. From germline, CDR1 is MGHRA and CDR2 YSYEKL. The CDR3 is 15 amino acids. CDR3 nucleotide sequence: TGCGCCAGCAGCCAAGAACAGGGGGCGAATGAAAAACTGTTTTTT. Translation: CASSQEQGANEKLFF.

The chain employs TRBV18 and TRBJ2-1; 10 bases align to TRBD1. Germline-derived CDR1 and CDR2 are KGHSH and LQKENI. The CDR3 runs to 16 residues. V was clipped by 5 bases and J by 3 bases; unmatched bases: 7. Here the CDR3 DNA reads TGTGCCAGCTCATTCGCCGGGACAGGGGTCTACAATGAGCAGTTCTTC. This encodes CASSFAGTGVYNEQFF.

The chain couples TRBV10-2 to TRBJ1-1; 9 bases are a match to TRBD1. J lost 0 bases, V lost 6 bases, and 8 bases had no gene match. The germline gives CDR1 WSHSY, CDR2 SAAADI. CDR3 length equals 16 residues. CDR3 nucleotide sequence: TGCGCCAGCAGAGGGGACAGGGTCTTCATGAACACTGAAGCTTTCTTT. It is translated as CASRGDRVFMNTEAFF.

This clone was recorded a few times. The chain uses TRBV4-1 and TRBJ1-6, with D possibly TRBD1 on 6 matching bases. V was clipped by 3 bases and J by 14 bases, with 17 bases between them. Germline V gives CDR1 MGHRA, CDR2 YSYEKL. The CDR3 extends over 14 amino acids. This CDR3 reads CASSHVTGRRSLHF. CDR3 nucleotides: TGCGCCAGCAGCCACGTCACAGGGAGAAGGTCCCTCCACTTT.

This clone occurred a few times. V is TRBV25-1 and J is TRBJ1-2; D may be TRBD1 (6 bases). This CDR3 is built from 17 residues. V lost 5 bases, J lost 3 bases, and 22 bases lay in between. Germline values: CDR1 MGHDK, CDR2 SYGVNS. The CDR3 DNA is TGTGCCAGCAGTAACCAACCGGGAGGGGGGGCGGACTATGGCTACACCTTC. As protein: CASSNQPGGGADYGYTF.